This passage covers 17 T cell receptor beta chains from one sample sequenced in a study of cytomegalovirus exposure and HLA in healthy donors. The table came from immunoSEQ multiplex PCR; TCRdb's copy has only in-frame clones and leaves some out. The sample shows some 170,000 clones, roughly nine tenths of them seen only once. The specimen was PBMCs. The receptor set was obtained from a man younger than 35 in good health and CMV-seropositive.

This clone has only one observation. The junction differs from germline at one of its ends, possibly a read error. This chain links TRBV9 with TRBJ2-3; 8 nucleotides align to TRBD2. The germline V gene encodes CDR1 SGDLS and CDR2 YYNGEE. CDR3 length: 15 residues. CDR3 DNA sequence: TGTGCCAGCCGGGAGGGGGACTCGAACACAAATACGCAGTATTTT. This gives the protein CASREGDSNTNTQYF.

V gene TRBV7-9 combines with J gene TRBJ2-5, with 7 bases lining up with TRBD2. The V gene end was trimmed by 3 bases and the J gene end by 3 bases; junction bases not matched to a gene: 4. CDR1 and CDR2 (germline): SEHNR, FQNEAQ (reference sequence). This CDR3 has 14 amino acids. The CDR3 loop is CASSFYAGEETQYF. In DNA form, the CDR3 reads TGTGCCAGCAGCTTTTACGCGGGGGAAGAGACCCAGTACTTC.

The chain employs TRBV27 and TRBJ1-1; TRBD1 might be the D (5 bases). The germline gives CDR1 MNHEY, CDR2 SMNVEV (reference sequence). Between the trimmed V and J ends, which lost 8 bases and 5 bases, there was a span of 18 bases. This CDR3 is 14 amino acids long. CDR3 protein: CASSAGLGGTEAFF. The CDR3 DNA is TGTGCCAGCTCGGCGGGTCTGGGGGGGACTGAAGCTTTCTTT.

The J gene is TRBJ2-6, the V gene TRBV18; D gene ambiguous. The germline gives CDR1 KGHSH, CDR2 LQKENI. The V gene lost 6 bases and the J gene lost 0 bases, with 9 bases spanning the gap. This CDR3 is 15 amino acids long. CDR3 coding DNA: TGTGCCAGCTCCCCCACTCTCTCTGGGGCCAACGTCCTGACTTTC. It yields the protein CASSPTLSGANVLTF.

This clone was seen more than once but under ten times. The chain is built from TRBV5-6 and TRBJ1-2, with D possibly being TRBD1 (6 bases). Between the trimmed V and J ends, which lost 4 bases and 4 bases, there was a span of 11 bases. The CDR3 is 13 residues long. CDR1 and CDR2 (germline): SGHDT, YYEEEE. The CDR3 spells CASSLQGTYGYTF. CDR3 nucleotide sequence: TGTGCCAGCAGCCTACAGGGTACCTATGGCTACACCTTC.

The gene calls are TRBV9 and TRBJ2-1; tentatively, D is TRBD2 (7 bases). Between the trimmed V and J ends, which lost 4 bases and 10 bases, there was a span of 18 bases. This CDR3 has 14 amino acids. CDR1 SGDLS and CDR2 YYNGEE come from the germline V gene. The CDR3 spells CASSPWGGPQEQFF. The CDR3 nucleotides read TGTGCCAGCAGCCCTTGGGGGGGGCCCCAGGAGCAGTTCTTC. The variable domain in full, completed from reference TRBV9 and TRBJ2-1, reads DSGVTQTPKHLITATGQRVTLRCSPRSGDLSVYWYQQSLDQGLQFLIQYYNGEERAKGNILERFSAQQFPDLHSELNLSSLELGDSALYFCASSPWGGPQEQFFGPGTRLTVL.

A single count supports this clone. The V gene is TRBV6-5, the J gene TRBJ2-1; D is possibly TRBD2 (6 bases). This CDR3 contains 15 residues. The ends were cut back, 2 bases at V and 14 bases at J, with 22 bases in the middle. The germline CDR1 and CDR2 sequences are MNHEY and SVGAGI. The CDR3 region is CASSYGALGGMAEFF. Here the CDR3 DNA reads TGTGCCAGCAGTTACGGGGCCCTCGGAGGGATGGCAGAGTTCTTC.

The V and J genes are TRBV10-3 and TRBJ1-1; 7 nucleotides match TRBD1. Germline CDR1 ENHRY, CDR2 SYGVKD. The CDR3 loop spans 14 amino acids. V was clipped by 4 bases and J by 4 bases; unmatched bases: 6. This CDR3 is CAISGTGVGTEAFF. The CDR3 nucleotides are TGTGCCATCAGTGGAACAGGGGTCGGCACTGAAGCTTTCTTT.

CDR3 residues: CASSSRPGLETDTQYF. The CDR3 nucleotides are TGTGCCAGCAGTTCCCGCCCGGGACTAGAGACAGATACGCAGTATTTT. The gene calls are TRBV28 and TRBJ2-3, with TRBD2 identical over 8 bases. The CDR3 has 16 amino acids. In germline, CDR1 is MDHEN, CDR2 SYDVKM. The ends lost 4 bases at V and 3 bases at J; junction bases unmatched: 9.

V is TRBV4-2 and J is TRBJ1-2; TRBD1 matches 8 bases. The CDR3 sequence is 14 residues long. Germline V CDR1 and CDR2: LGHNA, YNFKEQ. J was trimmed by 4 bases and V by 1 base; bases with no gene match: 2. CDR3 loop: CASSQGTGPYGYTF. The CDR3 region has the DNA TGTGCCAGCAGCCAAGGGACAGGGCCCTATGGCTACACCTTC.

The chain carries TRBV9 and TRBJ2-6; TRBD1 aligns across 9 bases. Germline values: CDR1 SGDLS, CDR2 YYNGEE. The CDR3 runs 20 residues. The trim removed 0 bases at V and 1 base at J, leaving 11 bases unmatched. CDR3 sequence: CASSVAIPRDRESGANVLTF. The CDR3 coding sequence is TGTGCCAGCAGCGTAGCTATCCCCCGGGACAGGGAGTCTGGGGCCAACGTCCTGACTTTC.

In DNA form, the CDR3 reads TGTGCCAGCAGCCCCAGCGGGAGAGAGACCCAGTACTTC. Translation: CASSPSGRETQYF. The chain has TRBV7-9 and TRBJ2-5, with TRBD2 identical over 8 bases. The ends lost 5 bases at V and 4 bases at J; junction bases unmatched: 3. The CDR3 runs 13 residues. Germline V gene sequence: CDR1 SEHNR, CDR2 FQNEAQ (reference sequence). Looking up the rest from reference TRBV7-9 and TRBJ2-5 gives the full variable domain: DTGVSQNPRHKITKRGQNVTFRCDPISEHNRLYWYRQTLGQGPEFLTYFQNEAQLEKSRLLSDRFSAERPKGSFSTLEIQRTEQGDSAMYLCASSPSGRETQYFGPGTRLLVL.

The chain carries TRBV30 and TRBJ2-7, with D unresolved. V was trimmed by 3 bases and J by 4 bases, leaving 7 bases between them. Looked up from germline, CDR1 is GTSNPN and CDR2 is SVGIG (reference sequence). This CDR3 contains 11 residues. In DNA form, the CDR3 reads TGTGCCTGGAGGGGCGTATACGAGCAGTACTTC. This translates into CAWRGVYEQYF.

The chain is built from TRBV5-1 and TRBJ2-5; 8 nucleotides line up with TRBD2. The germline V gene encodes CDR1 SGHRS and CDR2 YFSETQ. The junction had 12 bases not matched to a gene; V was cut back by 4 bases and J by 4 bases. There are 16 residues in the CDR3. The CDR3 nucleotides are TGCGCCAGCAGCCAATTCAGCGGGAGTTCGGTAGAGACCCAGTACTTC. Amino acids: CASSQFSGSSVETQYF.

The chain links TRBV18 to TRBJ2-1; D ambiguous. Trimming stripped 0 bases from V and 0 bases from J, with 9 bases between. Germline loops: CDR1 KGHSH, CDR2 LQKENI. This CDR3 is 16 amino acids long. CDR3 sequence: CASSPPTSYSYNEQFF. For the CDR3, the DNA is TGTGCCAGCTCACCACCAACCAGTTACTCCTACAATGAGCAGTTCTTC.

The chain couples TRBV6-6 to TRBJ1-1; D is unclear. Looked up from germline, CDR1 is MNHNY and CDR2 is SVGAGI (reference sequence). The V end lost 4 bases, the J end lost 1 base, and 7 bases lay between the germline ends. The length of the CDR3 is 13 residues. The CDR3 sequence: CASSSWQNTEAFF. In nucleotides, the CDR3 is TGTGCCAGCAGTTCCTGGCAGAACACTGAAGCTTTCTTT.

The CDR3 reads CASSSQLGGAFF. The CDR3 nucleotides are TGTGCCAGCAGTTCCCAACTAGGTGGAGCTTTCTTT. The chain couples TRBV7-6 to TRBJ1-1; D not certain. The germline gives CDR1 SGHVS, CDR2 FNYEAQ. The CDR3 spans 12 residues. The ends were cut back, 6 bases at V and 10 bases at J, with 15 bases in the middle.